A single sample is the source of the 20 T cell receptor beta chains below, sequenced in a study of response to subunit inactivated influenza vaccine. A single record per CDR3 protein comes from TCRdb applying MiXCR to the RT-PCR reads. The sample lists 500,000 to 600,000 distinct CDR3 sequences, approximately 12% seen once, with under 15% in the top ten. The source material was PBMCs from blood, sampled around seven weeks after vaccination. The receptors derive from a man between 50 and 59 years old who received an inactivated influenza vaccine.

This clonotype appeared a few times. The chain combines TRBV12-3 or TRBV12-4 with TRBJ2-2; either TRBD1 or TRBD2 may supply D (5 bases each). The CDR3 covers 15 residues. The V end lost 5 bases, the J end lost 3 bases, and 13 bases lay between the germline ends. For the CDR3, the DNA is TGTGCCAGCAGTCCCAGAGGGGTCGACACCGGGGAGCTGTTTTTT. Its protein product is CASSPRGVDTGELFF.

This chain uses TRBV6-2 or TRBV6-3 with TRBJ2-3; 9 bases agree with TRBD1. CDR1 MNHEY and CDR2 SVGEGT come from the germline V gene. The CDR3 is 17 amino acids. V gave up 6 bases and J gave up 0 bases; unmatched junction bases: 10. The DNA of the CDR3 is TGTGCCAGCAGGCGTTCCGGGACAGGGAGAAGCACAGATACGCAGTATTTT. Translated, it gives CASRRSGTGRSTDTQYF.

This clonotype showed up many times. The V gene is TRBV12-3 or TRBV12-4, the J gene TRBJ1-1; D remains unclear. The CDR3 covers 11 residues. Trimming removed 3 bases at V and 11 bases at J, with 10 bases between. This chain's CDR3 is CASSLSEKAFF. The CDR3 DNA sequence: TGTGCCAGCAGTTTGTCGGAAAAGGCTTTCTTT.

There are a few counts of this clonotype. This chain uses TRBV10-3 with TRBJ2-7; 13 bases match TRBD2. Trimming at V came to 5 bases and at J to 0 bases, leaving 10 bases not matched to a gene. CDR3 size: 18 residues. Germline V gives CDR1 ENHRY, CDR2 SYGVKD. The CDR3 DNA reads as TGTGCCATCAGTTGGACTAGCGGGAGATTGGGGTCCTCCTACGAGCAGTACTTC. It yields the protein CAISWTSGRLGSSYEQYF.

This clonotype was observed a handful of times. V usage is TRBV20-1 and J usage is TRBJ1-2, with 7 bases fitting TRBD1. Trimming cost V 1 base and J 1 base; bases outside gene matches: 9. Germline assignment: CDR1 DFQATT and CDR2 SNEGSKA (reference sequence). This CDR3 is built from 16 residues. CDR3 region: CSARVRGRQNNYGYTF. CDR3 coding DNA: TGCAGTGCTAGAGTTAGGGGGCGACAGAATAACTATGGCTACACCTTC.

V gene TRBV3-1 combines with J gene TRBJ2-1; 7 nucleotides line up with TRBD2. The CDR3 is 16 residues long. Germline trimming cut 2 bases from V and 10 bases from J; bases unmatched to any gene: 14. Germline CDR1 is LGHDT and CDR2 is YNNKEL (reference sequence). The DNA for the CDR3 is TGTGCCAGCAGCCAACCGAGGACTAGTCGACCTGAGGAGCAGTTCTTC. Its translation is CASSQPRTSRPEEQFF.

There are many counts of this clonotype. The rearrangement joins TRBV11-2 to TRBJ2-1; unclear D gene. V dropped 8 bases and J dropped 15 bases, with 17 bases sitting between them. CDR1 is SGHAT, CDR2 FQNNGV, per germline. The CDR3 runs 11 residues. The DNA for the CDR3 is TGTGCCAGCCTTTCTTCGTTCCGCGTGTTCTTC. This encodes CASLSSFRVFF.

This sequence joins TRBV10-3 and TRBJ2-7, with TRBD2 identical over 9 bases. V lost 7 bases and J lost 4; bases outside the gene matches: 5. CDR3 size: 13 residues. Germline CDR1 ENHRY, CDR2 SYGVKD. The CDR3 here is CAITSSGIYEQYF. CDR3 nucleotides: TGTGCCATCACTTCTAGCGGGATATACGAGCAGTACTTC.

In this sample, this clonotype turned up many times. V gene TRBV3-1 combines with J gene TRBJ1-4; D ambiguous. CDR1 is LGHDT and CDR2 is YNNKEL in the germline V gene (reference sequence). This CDR3 has 12 amino acids. V lost 1 base and J lost 13, with 10 bases in between. CDR3 DNA sequence: TGTGCCAGCAGCCAAGGGGCCACGGGACTGTTTTTT. Translated, it gives CASSQGATGLFF. Full variable domain (remainder filled in from reference TRBV3-1 and TRBJ1-4): DTAVSQTPKYLVTQMGNDKSIKCEQNLGHDTMYWYKQDSKKFLKIMFSYNNKELIINETVPNRFSPKSPDKAHLNLHINSLELGDSAVYFCASSQGATGLFFGSGTQLSVL.

This clonotype occurred many times. The chain couples TRBV5-1 to TRBJ2-2; the D is unclear. CDR1 is SGHRS, CDR2 YFSETQ, per germline. The CDR3 is 15 residues long. V lost 0 bases, J lost 1 base, and 7 bases lay in between. This chain's CDR3 is CASSLAGQNTGELFF. The CDR3 DNA reads TGCGCCAGCAGCTTGGCGGGCCAGAACACCGGGGAGCTGTTTTTT.

In this sample, this clonotype turned up a few times. The chain uses TRBV24-1 and TRBJ2-1; 7 nucleotides line up with TRBD2. The CDR3 is 14 amino acids. The germline CDR1 and CDR2 sequences are KGHDR and SFDVKD. The J segment lost 5 bases and the V segment lost 4 bases, leaving 4 bases of the junction unmatched. Here the CDR3 DNA reads TGTGCCACCAGTGACCCCGGGACTAACAATGAGCAGTTCTTC. This sequence encodes CATSDPGTNNEQFF.

This clonotype has only a few counts. V and J are TRBV4-3 and TRBJ2-5; D gene uncertain. V was cut by 3 bases and J by 6 bases, with 5 bases left in between. The CDR3 has 11 amino acids. CDR1 LGHNA and CDR2 YSLEER come from the germline V gene. The CDR3 loop reads CASSHSKTQYF. The DNA of the CDR3 is TGCGCCAGCAGCCACAGTAAGACCCAGTACTTC.

The chain joins TRBV2 to TRBJ2-7; perhaps TRBD1 as D (7 bases). The CDR3 sequence is 18 residues long. Deletions cut 5 bases from V and 1 base from J, with 24 bases between. Germline V gives CDR1 SNHLY, CDR2 FYNNEI. The CDR3 bases are TGTGCCAGCAGTCCCGGGGGACAGCTTCTGCCTTTTTCCTACGAGCAGTACTTC. Its protein is CASSPGGQLLPFSYEQYF.

V and J are TRBV7-9 and TRBJ2-3; 7 nucleotides line up with TRBD2. Per germline, CDR1 SEHNR and CDR2 FQNEAQ (reference sequence). This CDR3 is 17 amino acids long. The J segment lost 2 bases and the V segment lost 4 bases, leaving 12 bases of the junction unmatched. The CDR3 nucleotides read TGTGCCAGCAGCTCTCGCGGCGGACTAGGGGCCACAGATACGCAGTATTTT. The encoded protein is CASSSRGGLGATDTQYF.

This chain uses TRBV5-1 with TRBJ1-1, with 7 bases matching TRBD1. The germline V gene has CDR1 SGHRS and CDR2 YFSETQ. The length of the CDR3 is 12 residues. The J segment lost 11 bases and the V segment lost 2 bases, leaving 6 bases of the junction unmatched. CDR3 in DNA: TGCGCCAGCAGCTTTGGGACAGATGATGCTTTCTTT. Its protein product is CASSFGTDDAFF. The whole variable domain, remainder taken from reference TRBV5-1 and TRBJ1-1, is KAGVTQTPRYLIKTRGQQVTLSCSPISGHRSVSWYQQTPGQGLQFLFEYFSETQRNKGNFPGRFSGRQFSNSRSEMNVSTLELGDSALYLCASSFGTDDAFFGQGTRLTVV.

The CDR3 DNA sequence: TGTGCCAGCAGTGCCAATGTACTAGCGGGGGAGTACCGGACCCAGTACTTC. Amino acids: CASSANVLAGEYRTQYF. V is TRBV12-3 or TRBV12-4 and J is TRBJ2-5; 11 nucleotides match TRBD2. The CDR3 length is 17 residues. Unmatched junction bases numbered 15, after V lost 5 bases and J lost 7 bases.

This chain links TRBV7-8 with TRBJ2-1, with 11 bases identical to TRBD2. The CDR3 covers 17 residues. The V segment lost 3 bases and the J segment 1 base; nucleotides outside the gene matches: 5. The V gene's germline CDR1 is SGHVS and CDR2 FQNEAQ. DNA for the CDR3: TGTGCCAGCAGCTTGGGACTAGCGGTATATTCCTACAATGAGCAGTTCTTC. Protein sequence: CASSLGLAVYSYNEQFF.

This clonotype appeared many times. This rearrangement joins TRBV4-2 to TRBJ1-2, with D possibly matching TRBD1 (5 bases). CDR1 is LGHNA and CDR2 is YNFKEQ in the germline V gene. Deletions cut 1 base from V and 8 bases from J, with 17 bases between. The CDR3 has 15 residues. Here the CDR3 reads CASSQGAGTSLGYTF. CDR3 coding DNA: TGTGCCAGCAGCCAAGGAGCAGGGACTTCCCTCGGCTACACCTTC.

The rearrangement uses TRBV6-2 or TRBV6-3 and TRBJ2-7; 10 nucleotides agree with TRBD2. V was pared by 6 bases and J by 4 bases, with 12 bases of the junction left unmatched. The CDR3 has 16 amino acids. CDR1 MNHEY and CDR2 SVGEGT come from the germline V gene. In DNA form, the CDR3 reads TGTGCCAGCAGCACCTTTGGGCCTAGCGGGGGATACGAGCAGTACTTC. Protein product: CASSTFGPSGGYEQYF.

This chain uses TRBV7-2 with TRBJ2-7; tentatively, D is TRBD1 (6 bases). V was pared by 5 bases and J by 0 bases, with 11 bases between. The CDR3 contains 14 residues. Germline CDR1 and CDR2: SGHTA and FQGNSA. The CDR3 DNA reads as TGTGCCAGCAGCCCCGGACAGCGCTCCTACGAGCAGTACTTC. It specifies CASSPGQRSYEQYF.